This paragraph covers one TCR beta chain sequence. Antigen: not known. These data originate in a study of shared clonotypes between healthy human individuals. In the study overall: Each donor's CD8 memory used one plate, CD8 naive two, each CD4 subset three. Whole-study findings and limits: Sampling used blood alone; tissue repertoires probably differ.

The length of the CDR3 is 16 residues. CDR1 SGHNT and CDR2 YENEEA come from the germline V gene. V lost 1 base and J 0 bases, leaving 9 bases between the germline ends. Investigators divided CD4+ cells into CD45RA+ naive and CD45RA-negative memory subsets. Several immunoSEQ 96-well plates shared each subset's DNA, each plate a replicate. The data were produced by immunoSEQ multiplex PCR, yet TCRdb's version contains in-frame clones alone and is incomplete. The sample holds around 980,000 clones, 70% to 80% seen once. V and J are TRBV11-3 and TRBJ2-2, with a possible D match to TRBD2 (5 bases). The sample comprised memory CD4+ T cells from PBMCs. Subset described: CD45RA-negative fraction. This clonotype was sampled from a man between 18 and 29 years old in good health. Some clones in this sample may be carry-over from other donors' samples. For the CDR3, the DNA is TGTGCCAGCAGCTTAGCCGGACTCTCGAACACCGGGGAGCTGTTTTTT. Translated, it gives CASSLAGLSNTGELFF.